These 15 T cell receptor beta chains were sequenced from one sample in a study of monozygotic twins with cystic fibrosis. TCRdb keeps only in-frame clones here, not all; method: immunoSEQ multiplex PCR. This table holds 25,000 to 30,000 clones, less than 95% found once. Sequencing input: blood. The receptors shown here come from a girl between 2 and 10 years old with cystic fibrosis.

The chain couples TRBV5-1 to TRBJ1-1; D call uncertain. The CDR3 loop spans 14 amino acids. Trimming shortened V by 0 bases and J by 6 bases, and 12 bases separated the two germline ends. CDR1 is SGHRS, CDR2 YFSETQ, per germline. CDR3 in DNA: TGCGCCAGCAGCTTGGATCGGGGAAGGCCTGAAGCTTTCTTT. As protein: CASSLDRGRPEAFF. Together with reference TRBV5-1 and TRBJ1-1, the CDR3 gives the full variable domain: KAGVTQTPRYLIKTRGQQVTLSCSPISGHRSVSWYQQTPGQGLQFLFEYFSETQRNKGNFPGRFSGRQFSNSRSEMNVSTLELGDSALYLCASSLDRGRPEAFFGQGTRLTVV.

The CDR3 spells CASSLGDAGTEFGNEQFF. The CDR3 DNA is TGTGCCAGCAGCTTAGGAGATGCTGGAACCGAATTTGGCAATGAGCAGTTCTTC. The V call is TRBV7-6, the J call TRBJ2-1, with D unclear. The V and J ends lost 1 base and 6 bases respectively, with 22 bases between them. CDR1 is SGHVS and CDR2 is FNYEAQ in the germline V gene. The CDR3 runs to 18 residues. The full variable domain, completed using reference TRBV7-6 and TRBJ2-1, is GAGVSQSPRYKVTKRGQDVALRCDPISGHVSLYWYRQALGQGPEFLTYFNYEAQQDKSGLPNDRFSAERPEGSISTLTIQRTEQRDSAMYRCASSLGDAGTEFGNEQFFGPGTRLTVL.

This clone showed up just once. The rearrangement links TRBV25-1 to TRBJ2-7; D gene unclear. This CDR3 spans 13 amino acids. Germline values: CDR1 MGHDK, CDR2 SYGVNS. The ends were cut back, 5 bases at V and 2 bases at J, with 10 bases in the middle. The chain's CDR3 is CASSPPFPYEQYF. Here the CDR3 DNA reads TGTGCCAGCAGTCCCCCTTTCCCCTACGAGCAGTACTTC.

This clone has only one observation. The chain couples TRBV9 to TRBJ2-2; tentative D call: TRBD1 (6 bases). Germline CDR1 is SGDLS and CDR2 is YYNGEE. The ends were cut back, 3 bases at V and 7 bases at J, with 7 bases in the middle. The CDR3 runs to 12 residues. CDR3 in DNA: TGTGCCAGCAGCGCAGGGGTCGGGGAGCTGTTTTTT. It is translated as CASSAGVGELFF.

This chain connects TRBV9 to TRBJ2-7; D unclear. Trimming shortened V by 3 bases and J by 0 bases, and 13 bases separated the two germline ends. CDR1 SGDLS and CDR2 YYNGEE come from the germline V gene. This CDR3 region has 15 residues. CDR3 loop: CASSGGSGLSYEQYF. For the CDR3, the DNA is TGTGCCAGCAGCGGGGGTTCGGGCCTCTCCTACGAGCAGTACTTC. The full variable domain, rest sourced from reference TRBV9 and TRBJ2-7, is DSGVTQTPKHLITATGQRVTLRCSPRSGDLSVYWYQQSLDQGLQFLIQYYNGEERAKGNILERFSAQQFPDLHSELNLSSLELGDSALYFCASSGGSGLSYEQYFGPGTRLTVT.

The table lists this clone with a few counts. This chain joins TRBV6-5 and TRBJ1-1, with TRBD1 matching over 7 bases. Germline V gene data show CDR1 as MNHEY and CDR2 as SVGAGI. The V gene end was trimmed by 6 bases and the J gene end by 4 bases; junction bases not matched to a gene: 14. The CDR3 extends over 16 amino acids. CDR3 residues: CASSYDRDSWSTEAFF. CDR3 bases: TGTGCCAGCAGCTACGACAGGGACAGTTGGAGCACTGAAGCTTTCTTT.

The chain couples TRBV5-4 to TRBJ2-7; 10 nucleotides agree with TRBD1. This CDR3 region has 15 residues. V lost 2 bases and J lost 4; bases outside the gene matches: 6. The germline gives CDR1 SGHNT, CDR2 YYREEE (reference sequence). The CDR3 DNA reads TGTGCCAGCAGCTTCCCGGGACAGGGGATATACGAGCAGTACTTC. Encoded protein: CASSFPGQGIYEQYF.

The chain links TRBV6-5 to TRBJ2-1; a possible D gene is TRBD1 (6 bases). The CDR3 spans 16 residues. Between the trimmed V and J ends, which lost 2 bases and 2 bases, there was a span of 13 bases. Germline V gene data show CDR1 as MNHEY and CDR2 as SVGAGI. CDR3 DNA: TGTGCCAGCAGTTACAGGTCAGGGGACCCCTACAATGAGCAGTTCTTC. It specifies CASSYRSGDPYNEQFF.

V usage is TRBV10-1 and J usage is TRBJ2-7, with D unresolved. V was clipped by 2 bases and J by 2 bases, with 1 base between them. Germline lookup yields CDR1 WNHNN and CDR2 SYGVQD (reference sequence). The CDR3 consists of 11 residues. The CDR3 nucleotides read TGCGCCAGCAGTGAGACCTACGAGCAGTACTTC. Translated: CASSETYEQYF.

The gene calls are TRBV4-2 and TRBJ2-5; 10 bases match TRBD2. The CDR3 is 17 amino acids. Germline V CDR1 and CDR2: LGHNA, YNFKEQ. V shed 0 bases, J shed 7 bases, and the junction held 11 bases outside the gene matches. The CDR3 is CASSQDRGSGGSATQYF. CDR3 bases: TGTGCCAGCAGCCAAGATCGCGGTAGCGGGGGGTCTGCGACCCAGTACTTC.

The CDR3 DNA reads as TGTGCCAGCAGCTTAACAGATATGCCTGGAAACACCATATATTTT. It specifies CASSLTDMPGNTIYF. V is TRBV7-2 and J is TRBJ1-3; D uncertain. Trimming left V 2 bases short and J 2 bases short, with 10 bases between. The CDR3 spans 15 residues. Germline V gene data show CDR1 as SGHTA and CDR2 as FQGNSA.

The chain recombines TRBV19 with TRBJ1-2; possibly TRBD1 for D (5 bases). The V and J ends lost 6 bases and 4 bases respectively, with 9 bases between them. The CDR3 sequence is 12 residues long. CDR1 is LNHDA and CDR2 is SQIVND in the germline V gene (reference sequence). The CDR3 loop is CASRGQGYGYTF. The CDR3 DNA sequence: TGTGCCAGTAGGGGGCAGGGCTATGGCTACACCTTC.

The chain uses TRBV19 and TRBJ2-3, with TRBD1 as a possible D gene (6 bases). This CDR3 is built from 14 residues. Trimming removed 7 bases from V and 4 bases from J, with 15 bases in between. Germline lookup yields CDR1 LNHDA and CDR2 SQIVND (reference sequence). As DNA, the CDR3 is TGTGCCAGTAATCAGCAGGGGATTTCAGATACGCAGTATTTT. Translating it yields CASNQQGISDTQYF.

The V gene is TRBV30, the J gene TRBJ2-5; 8 positions agree with TRBD2. Germline V gives CDR1 GTSNPN, CDR2 SVGIG (reference sequence). Trimming at V came to 3 bases and at J to 3 bases, leaving 3 bases not matched to a gene. The CDR3 runs 13 residues. CDR3 sequence reads: CAWRKLAEETQYF. CDR3 nucleotides: TGTGCCTGGAGGAAACTAGCGGAAGAGACCCAGTACTTC.

The genes are TRBV5-1 and TRBJ1-2; D perhaps matches TRBD1 (5 bases). CDR1 and CDR2 (germline): SGHRS, YFSETQ. The CDR3 is 15 residues long. The ends were cut back, 4 bases at V and 1 base at J, with 14 bases in the middle. DNA for the CDR3: TGCGCCAGCAGCCCCGGGCCTCAGGGTAACTATGGCTACACCTTC. This sequence encodes CASSPGPQGNYGYTF. Based on the CDR3 plus reference TRBV5-1 and TRBJ1-2, the full variable domain is KAGVTQTPRYLIKTRGQQVTLSCSPISGHRSVSWYQQTPGQGLQFLFEYFSETQRNKGNFPGRFSGRQFSNSRSEMNVSTLELGDSALYLCASSPGPQGNYGYTFGSGTRLTVV.